Each of the 13 T cell receptor beta chains below was sequenced from the same sample in a study of T-cell memory formation after mild COVID-19. TCRdb analysed the 5' RACE reads with MiXCR anew, one entry per CDR3 protein. This table has about 270,000 distinct CDR3 sequences, over 15% appearing once. Sequencing used PBMCs or a T cell subset sorted from them (not recorded which). All receptors derive from a man between 18 and 29 years old who had mild COVID-19 (a few samples of this study predate the infection). Cell type and time point are not known.

The V gene is TRBV2, the J gene TRBJ2-5; D assignment may be TRBD1 or TRBD2 (6 bases each). The CDR3 contains 14 residues. V was shortened by 8 bases and J by 9 bases, with 22 bases between the two germline ends. Germline lookup yields CDR1 SNHLY and CDR2 FYNNEI. In DNA form, the CDR3 reads TGTGCCAGCGGAGGGACCCCCGTTAAGGGGGCCCAGTACTTC. Translation: CASGGTPVKGAQYF.

This clonotype was found a few times. The rearrangement links TRBV5-4 to TRBJ2-3; D is undetermined. This CDR3 spans 14 amino acids. V gave up 2 bases and J gave up 1 base, with 8 bases separating them. Germline V lookup: CDR1 SGHNT, CDR2 YYREEE (reference sequence). Here the CDR3 reads CASSFAGRTDTQYF. The CDR3 DNA reads as TGTGCCAGCAGCTTCGCCGGGCGCACAGATACGCAGTATTTT. Combining the CDR3 with reference TRBV5-4 and TRBJ2-3 gives the whole variable domain ETGVTQSPTHLIKTRGQQVTLRCSSQSGHNTVSWYQQALGQGPQFIFQYYREEENGRGNFPPRFSGLQFPNYSSELNVNALELDDSALYLCASSFAGRTDTQYFGPGTRLTVL.

This clonotype has only a few counts. The rearrangement links TRBV9 to TRBJ2-1; D tentatively reads TRBD1 or TRBD2 (5 bases each). Per germline, CDR1 SGDLS and CDR2 YYNGEE. The CDR3 runs to 16 residues. V shed 2 bases and J shed 8 bases, with 20 bases lying between them. The CDR3 DNA sequence: TGTGCCAGCAGCGTGACCGGGACCGGGGTTTTCGATGAGCAGTTCTTC. Its translation: CASSVTGTGVFDEQFF. The full variable domain, in which reference TRBV9 and TRBJ2-1 provide the parts outside the CDR3, is DSGVTQTPKHLITATGQRVTLRCSPRSGDLSVYWYQQSLDQGLQFLIQYYNGEERAKGNILERFSAQQFPDLHSELNLSSLELGDSALYFCASSVTGTGVFDEQFFGPGTRLTVL.

In this sample, this clonotype turned up a few times. This chain links TRBV5-1 with TRBJ2-5; TRBD1 aligns across 9 bases. CDR1 and CDR2 (germline): SGHRS, YFSETQ. There are 14 residues in the CDR3. V shed 4 bases and J 2 bases; nucleotides not matched to a gene: 3. CDR3 in amino acids: CASSNGQGQETQYF. The CDR3 nucleotides read TGCGCCAGCAGCAACGGACAGGGGCAAGAGACCCAGTACTTC.

The V and J genes are TRBV20-1 and TRBJ1-2; D is ambiguous. Germline V lookup: CDR1 DFQATT, CDR2 SNEGSKA (reference sequence). This CDR3 is 14 amino acids long. V was cut by 3 bases and J by 4 bases, with 15 bases left in between. This CDR3 reads CSARVVGKGYGYTF. CDR3 in DNA: TGCAGTGCTAGGGTGGTGGGTAAGGGCTATGGCTACACCTTC.

There are a few counts of this clonotype. The chain employs TRBV7-9 and TRBJ1-2; TRBD1 is a possible D gene (5 bases). Trimming stripped 5 bases from V and 6 bases from J, with 16 bases between. The CDR3 is 14 residues long. Germline V lookup: CDR1 SEHNR, CDR2 FQNEAQ (reference sequence). CDR3 sequence: CASSLEGQDNGYTF. Here the CDR3 DNA reads TGTGCCAGCAGCCTAGAGGGCCAGGACAATGGCTACACCTTC.

There are a few counts of this clonotype. CDR3: CASSLAAGRLQETQYF. The CDR3 nucleotides read TGTGCCAGCAGCTTGGCTGCGGGGAGACTACAAGAGACCCAGTACTTC. The rearrangement links TRBV5-5 to TRBJ2-5; D perhaps matches TRBD2 (6 bases). Per germline, CDR1 SGHKS and CDR2 YYEKEE (reference sequence). This CDR3 contains 16 residues. Trimming shortened V by 0 bases and J by 2 bases, and 14 bases separated the two germline ends.

This clonotype has just a few counts. The J gene is TRBJ2-7, the V gene TRBV7-2; no definite D call. Trimming removed 1 base at V and 1 base at J, with 11 bases between. CDR3 length: 15 amino acids. The germline CDR1 and CDR2 sequences are SGHTA and FQGNSA. The DNA for the CDR3 is TGTGCCAGCAGCTTAGTCGCCTCCGGTTCCTACGAGCAGTACTTC. Its protein is CASSLVASGSYEQYF.

This clonotype was picked up a small number of times. J is TRBJ2-2 and V is TRBV7-9; the D gene is possibly TRBD1 (5 bases). The CDR3 spans 16 residues. Germline values: CDR1 SEHNR, CDR2 FQNEAQ (reference sequence). V was trimmed by 2 bases and J by 1 base, leaving 11 bases between them. The CDR3 DNA follows: TGTGCCAGCAGCTTATCCGCAGGGTTGAACACCGGGGAGCTGTTTTTT. It is translated as CASSLSAGLNTGELFF.

This clonotype was seen more than once but under ten times. The V gene is TRBV7-9, the J gene TRBJ2-6, with a tentative D call TRBD1 (6 bases). V dropped 6 bases and J dropped 4 bases, with 25 bases sitting between them. Germline lookup yields CDR1 SEHNR and CDR2 FQNEAQ (reference sequence). The CDR3 is made up of 19 amino acids. In DNA, the CDR3 is TGTGCCAGCAGTTTCGCCTCGCCCTACAGGGAATCCGGGGCCAACGTCCTGACTTTC. It specifies CASSFASPYRESGANVLTF.

This clonotype appeared a few times. The gene calls are TRBV6-5 and TRBJ2-7, with 12 bases identical to TRBD2. From germline, CDR1 is MNHEY and CDR2 SVGAGI. V shed 8 bases, J shed 3 bases, and the junction held 5 bases outside the gene matches. The CDR3 consists of 14 residues. CDR3 bases: TGTGCCAGCGGGTGGACTAGCGGGGTCTACGAGCAGTACTTC. The encoded protein is CASGWTSGVYEQYF.

The CDR3 sequence: CASSRPGGDEQFF. The DNA of the CDR3 is TGTGCCAGCAGCCGACCCGGAGGGGATGAGCAGTTCTTC. The chain couples TRBV27 to TRBJ2-1, with a weak D call TRBD2 (6 bases). The CDR3 loop spans 13 amino acids. CDR1 and CDR2 (germline): MNHEY, SMNVEV (reference sequence). Between the trimmed V and J ends, which lost 6 bases and 8 bases, there was a span of 14 bases.

Ten or more counts support this clonotype. The CDR3 nucleotides read TGCGCCAGCAGCTTGAGACGAGCAGGCGAGCAGTACTTC. Translating it yields CASSLRRAGEQYF. This chain links TRBV5-1 with TRBJ2-7; unclear D gene. Germline V gives CDR1 SGHRS, CDR2 YFSETQ. Trimming took off 1 base at V and 6 bases at J, with 11 bases between the two ends. The CDR3 extends over 13 amino acids.